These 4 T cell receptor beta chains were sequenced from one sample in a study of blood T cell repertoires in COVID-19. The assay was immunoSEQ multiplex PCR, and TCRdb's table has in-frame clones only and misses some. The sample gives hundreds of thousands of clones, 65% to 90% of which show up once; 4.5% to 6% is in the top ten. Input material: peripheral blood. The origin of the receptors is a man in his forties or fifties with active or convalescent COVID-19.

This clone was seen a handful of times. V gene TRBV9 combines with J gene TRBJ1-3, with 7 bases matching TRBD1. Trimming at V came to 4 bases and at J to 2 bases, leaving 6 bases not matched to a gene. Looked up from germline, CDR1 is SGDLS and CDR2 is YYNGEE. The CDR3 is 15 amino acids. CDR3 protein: CASSYQGGPGNTIYF. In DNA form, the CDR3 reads TGTGCCAGCAGCTACCAGGGGGGCCCTGGAAACACCATATATTTT.

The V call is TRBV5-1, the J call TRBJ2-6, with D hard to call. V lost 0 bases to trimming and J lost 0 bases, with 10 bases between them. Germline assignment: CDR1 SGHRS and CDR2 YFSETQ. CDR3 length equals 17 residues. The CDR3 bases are TGCGCCAGCAGCTTGGAATCATCCATCTCTGGGGCCAACGTCCTGACTTTC. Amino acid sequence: CASSLESSISGANVLTF.

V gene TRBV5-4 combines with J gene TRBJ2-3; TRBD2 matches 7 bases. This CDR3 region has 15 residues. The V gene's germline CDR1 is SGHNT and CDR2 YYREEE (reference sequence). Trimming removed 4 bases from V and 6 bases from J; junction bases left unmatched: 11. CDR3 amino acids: CASSPRGGGGDTQYF. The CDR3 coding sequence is TGTGCCAGCAGCCCCCGCGGCGGGGGAGGGGATACGCAGTATTTT.

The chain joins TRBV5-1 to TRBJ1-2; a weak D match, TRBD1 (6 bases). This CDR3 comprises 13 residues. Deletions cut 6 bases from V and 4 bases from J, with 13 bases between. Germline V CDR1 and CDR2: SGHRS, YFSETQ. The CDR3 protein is CASKGESSYGYTF. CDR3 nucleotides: TGCGCCAGCAAGGGGGAAAGCAGCTATGGCTACACCTTC.